This TCR beta chain emerged from a study of blood T cell repertoires in COVID-19. In the study overall: Acute-phase and convalescent COVID-19 samples originated in the United States, Italy and Spain. T cells, B-cell-depleted T cells, or PBMCs supplied cDNA or gDNA.

This clone was recorded once. An end of the junction differs from the germline gene, which may be a read error. The germline V gene has CDR1 MNHNS and CDR2 SASEGT. This CDR3 comprises 15 residues. In the study's own analysis: Estimates of nucleated cell counts were drawn from the amplification of reference gene primers. The method was immunoSEQ multiplex PCR; TCRdb's version includes in-frame clones alone and lacks a portion of them. For V, J and clone size, that table is used; D and trimming come from the DNA. This table holds 97,000 or so clones, 81% found once. This sequence originates from a man aged 55 to 69 with acute or convalescent COVID-19. The chain combines TRBV6-1 with TRBJ1-3; 7 nucleotides match TRBD1. The sequenced material came from peripheral blood. CDR3 sequence: CASSEVTGAGNTIYF. In DNA, the CDR3 is TGTGCCAGCAGTGAAGTAACAGGGGCTGGAAATACCATATATTTT.